This TCR beta chain was documented in a study of cytomegalovirus exposure and HLA in healthy donors. Study information: Unique TCRs numbering about 85 million, obtained from HLA-typed donors, made up an early data release. Study-wide results and limits: Some segments of the V type, notably TRBV6-2 and TRBV6-3, were excluded as indistinguishable. Despite most TCR sequences being rare, some public TCRs occurred in many donors. Upon later analysis, TCR association rates were observed to vary by HLA locus, being highest for DRB1 and lowest for HLA-C.

V was pared by 1 base and J by 0 bases, with 10 bases between. Germline lookup yields CDR1 LGHNA and CDR2 YNFKEQ. The CDR3 contains 15 residues. 13 Jbeta primers and 60 Vbeta primers were used for the PCR. Profiled with immunoSEQ multiplex PCR; TCRdb holds only in-frame clones, not every one. Of 110,000 to 150,000 clones listed, 75% to 90% are singletons. Notes on this clone: The antigen remains undetermined. Other nucleotide sequences in the sample specify the same CDR3.

This chain links TRBV4-2 with TRBJ2-7; D call uncertain. This receptor was taken from a man in his forties in good health and CMV-seronegative. Sequenced material: PBMCs. This chain's CDR3 is CASSQAVSSSYEQYF. The DNA for the CDR3 is TGTGCCAGCAGCCAAGCGGTATCCTCCTCCTACGAGCAGTACTTC.